These 31 T cell receptor beta chains were sequenced from one sample in a study of shared clonotypes between healthy human individuals. CD45RO-negative, CCR7-positively selected cells formed the naive CD8 fraction, excluding terminally differentiated effector memory CD45RA+ cells. Some clones are missing from TCRdb's copy, which holds only in-frame ones; the method was immunoSEQ multiplex PCR. Among around 600,000 clones listed, around 95% were seen once. The sample comprised naive CD8+ T cells sorted from blood. The origin of the receptors is a woman under 40 in good health.

The chain uses TRBV5-4 and TRBJ1-3; tentatively, D is TRBD1 (5 bases). From germline, CDR1 is SGHNT and CDR2 YYREEE (reference sequence). V lost 4 bases and J lost 10, with 21 bases in between. The CDR3 spans 15 residues. DNA of the CDR3: TGTGCCAGCAGCGCCCGGGACGGCGGTCCACCTACCATATATTTT. Its protein is CASSARDGGPPTIYF.

The rearrangement links TRBV6-5 to TRBJ2-1; a possible D gene is TRBD1 (6 bases). With 7 bases removed from V and 4 bases from J, the gap between germline ends came to 14 bases. Germline-derived CDR1 and CDR2 are MNHEY and SVGAGI. The CDR3 is made up of 14 amino acids. CDR3 nucleotide sequence: TGTGCCAGCAACAAAGCCGGACAGTACAATGAGCAGTTCTTC. As protein: CASNKAGQYNEQFF.

The chain employs TRBV9 and TRBJ2-1, with TRBD2 as a possible D gene (5 bases). Germline CDR1 SGDLS, CDR2 YYNGEE. The CDR3 is 16 residues long. Trimming stripped 0 bases from V and 4 bases from J, with 14 bases between. CDR3 in amino acids: CASSVGDGERYNEQFF. In DNA, the CDR3 is TGTGCCAGCAGCGTAGGCGATGGGGAGCGGTACAATGAGCAGTTCTTC. Complete variable domain (other parts from reference TRBV9 and TRBJ2-1): DSGVTQTPKHLITATGQRVTLRCSPRSGDLSVYWYQQSLDQGLQFLIQYYNGEERAKGNILERFSAQQFPDLHSELNLSSLELGDSALYFCASSVGDGERYNEQFFGPGTRLTVL.

This chain connects TRBV7-9 to TRBJ2-5; possible D gene TRBD2, 6 bases. The J call may be wrong; the DNA end is better matched by TRBJ2-7. CDR1 is SEHNR and CDR2 is FQNEAQ in the germline V gene (reference sequence). The CDR3 extends over 13 amino acids. The CDR3 loop reads CASRGLPTYEQYF. Here the CDR3 DNA reads TGTGCCAGCAGGGGACTCCCAACCTACGAGCAGTACTTC.

The V gene is TRBV27, the J gene TRBJ1-5; possible D gene TRBD1, 5 bases. The germline gives CDR1 MNHEY, CDR2 SMNVEV (reference sequence). Between the trimmed V and J ends, which lost 2 bases and 6 bases, there was a span of 11 bases. CDR3 length equals 14 residues. CDR3 DNA sequence: TGTGCCAGCAGTTTAATCGGGGGGGGTCAGCCCCAGCATTTT. It yields the protein CASSLIGGGQPQHF.

This clone was found once. The chain is built from TRBV2 and TRBJ1-1; 9 positions match TRBD1. Germline CDR1 is SNHLY and CDR2 is FYNNEI. This CDR3 spans 16 amino acids. V shed 8 bases and J 1 base; nucleotides not matched to a gene: 11. CDR3 sequence reads: CASPRGQGIANTEAFF. CDR3 DNA: TGTGCCAGCCCGAGGGGACAGGGAATAGCGAACACTGAAGCTTTCTTT.

This rearrangement joins TRBV5-8 to TRBJ2-3; D is unresolved. The CDR3 runs 14 residues. The germline CDR1 and CDR2 sequences are SGHTS and YDEGEE. Trimming removed 2 bases from V and 0 bases from J, with 7 bases in between. CDR3 sequence (DNA): TGTGCCAGCAGCTTCTGGGCTAGCACAGATACGCAGTATTTT. Protein product: CASSFWASTDTQYF.

The chain uses TRBV6-1 and TRBJ2-2, with 9 positions matching TRBD2. The CDR3 spans 12 residues. V lost 6 bases, J lost 9 bases, and 2 bases stayed unmatched. The germline CDR1 and CDR2 sequences are MNHNS and SASEGT. The CDR3 spells CASSASGRELFF. The CDR3 DNA reads TGTGCCAGCAGCGCTAGCGGGAGGGAGCTGTTTTTT.

A single count supports this clone. The V call is TRBV5-6, the J call TRBJ2-1; the D is unclear. There are 12 residues in the CDR3. V gave up 0 bases and J gave up 7 bases, with 5 bases separating them. Germline CDR1 is SGHDT and CDR2 is YYEEEE. CDR3 in DNA: TGTGCCAGCAGCTTGGAGGGTAATGAGCAGTTCTTC. This codes for CASSLEGNEQFF. Full variable domain (remainder filled in from reference TRBV5-6 and TRBJ2-1): DAGVTQSPTHLIKTRGQQVTLRCSPKSGHDTVSWYQQALGQGPQFIFQYYEEEERQRGNFPDRFSGHQFPNYSSELNVNALLLGDSALYLCASSLEGNEQFFGPGTRLTVL.

This clone was recorded only once. The chain is built from TRBV11-2 and TRBJ1-2, with a weak D call TRBD1 (5 bases). Germline V gives CDR1 SGHAT, CDR2 FQNNGV. The V end lost 5 bases, the J end lost 2 bases, and 15 bases lay between the germline ends. The CDR3 runs to 15 residues. The CDR3 spells CASSLVGGANYGYTF. The DNA of the CDR3 is TGTGCCAGCAGCCTGGTGGGGGGTGCGAACTATGGCTACACCTTC.

J is TRBJ1-5 and V is TRBV6-5, with 9 bases aligning to TRBD1. Germline V gene data show CDR1 as MNHEY and CDR2 as SVGAGI. The V segment lost 6 bases and the J segment 9 bases; nucleotides outside the gene matches: 6. This CDR3 is built from 13 residues. The CDR3, as DNA: TGTGCCAGCAGCGGACAGGGGATTGGGCCCCAGCATTTT. Protein: CASSGQGIGPQHF.

This sequence joins TRBV7-9 and TRBJ2-7; D is unclear. Germline V CDR1 and CDR2: SEHNR, FQNEAQ (reference sequence). Trimming shortened V by 0 bases and J by 1 base, and 7 bases separated the two germline ends. CDR3 size: 14 residues. CDR3 sequence: CASSLAAASYEQYF. Here the CDR3 DNA reads TGTGCCAGCAGCTTAGCTGCGGCTTCCTACGAGCAGTACTTC.

The rearrangement links TRBV15 to TRBJ2-3; TRBD1 agrees at 8 bases. V was clipped by 1 base and J by 1 base; unmatched bases: 4. The CDR3 covers 16 residues. Germline V gene lookup returns CDR1 LNHNV and CDR2 YYDKDF (reference sequence). This CDR3 reads CATSRGLGQGTDTQYF. Here the CDR3 DNA reads TGTGCCACCAGCAGAGGTTTGGGACAGGGCACAGATACGCAGTATTTT. The entire variable domain, with the rest obtained from reference TRBV15 and TRBJ2-3, is as follows: DAMVIQNPRYQVTQFGKPVTLSCSQTLNHNVMYWYQQKSSQAPKLLFHYYDKDFNNEADTPDNFQSRRPNTSFCFLDIRSPGLGDTAMYLCATSRGLGQGTDTQYFGPGTRLTVL.

This chain uses TRBV5-4 with TRBJ2-1; D is undetermined. The CDR3 has 16 amino acids. Trimming cost V 2 bases and J 4 bases, with 16 bases left between them. Germline V gives CDR1 SGHNT, CDR2 YYREEE (reference sequence). The CDR3 protein is CASSFSPTNPYNEQFF. Written as DNA, the CDR3 is TGTGCCAGCAGCTTTTCCCCCACGAATCCGTACAATGAGCAGTTCTTC. The variable domain in full, with the rest retrieved from reference TRBV5-4 and TRBJ2-1, is ETGVTQSPTHLIKTRGQQVTLRCSSQSGHNTVSWYQQALGQGPQFIFQYYREEENGRGNFPPRFSGLQFPNYSSELNVNALELDDSALYLCASSFSPTNPYNEQFFGPGTRLTVL.

The V call is TRBV4-1, the J call TRBJ1-2; TRBD1 aligns across 8 bases. The CDR3 covers 15 residues. Germline V gene sequence: CDR1 MGHRA, CDR2 YSYEKL. Unmatched junction bases numbered 6, after V lost 2 bases and J lost 4 bases. The DNA of the CDR3 is TGCGCCAGCAGCCAACCCACAGGGGGAATCTATGGCTACACCTTC. Translating it yields CASSQPTGGIYGYTF.

The genes are TRBV10-1 and TRBJ2-7, with 7 bases matching TRBD1. The CDR3 totals 12 residues. Germline V gene lookup returns CDR1 WNHNN and CDR2 SYGVQD (reference sequence). Germline trimming cut 2 bases from V and 6 bases from J; bases unmatched to any gene: 1. CDR3 nucleotides: TGCGCCAGCAGTGAGACAGGGGTCGAGCAGTACTTC. Encoded protein: CASSETGVEQYF.

V is TRBV25-1 and J is TRBJ2-1; 9 bases line up with TRBD2. CDR3 length: 16 residues. Trimming at V came to 6 bases and at J to 4 bases, leaving 10 bases not matched to a gene. Germline V CDR1 and CDR2: MGHDK, SYGVNS. In DNA form, the CDR3 reads TGTGCCAGCAGCGAAATAGGTGGACTAGCGTACAATGAGCAGTTCTTC. It translates to CASSEIGGLAYNEQFF.

The rearrangement joins TRBV30 to TRBJ2-7, with 10 bases that match TRBD1. Germline loops: CDR1 GTSNPN, CDR2 SVGIG (reference sequence). This CDR3 contains 12 residues. The V segment lost 3 bases and the J segment 4 bases; nucleotides outside the gene matches: 0. As DNA, the CDR3 is TGTGCCTGGAGGGGACAGGGGTACGAGCAGTACTTC. It yields the protein CAWRGQGYEQYF.

This rearrangement joins TRBV13 to TRBJ2-1; D is unresolved. Looked up from germline, CDR1 is PRHDT and CDR2 is FYEKMQ (reference sequence). The ends were cut back, 1 base at V and 9 bases at J, with 10 bases in the middle. This CDR3 contains 13 residues. The CDR3 DNA reads as TGTGCCAGCAGCTTAGTACAGAATACTGAGCAGTTCTTC. Translated: CASSLVQNTEQFF.

About this clone: Other DNA sequences in the sample encode the same CDR3. The rearrangement links TRBV7-9 to TRBJ1-1; 8 nucleotides line up with TRBD1. The CDR3 is 15 amino acids. CDR1 is SEHNR and CDR2 is FQNEAQ in the germline V gene (reference sequence). Unmatched junction bases numbered 6, after V lost 5 bases and J lost 1 base. In nucleotides, the CDR3 is TGTGCCAGCAGCCCAGGACAGGGTGGGAACACTGAAGCTTTCTTT. This translates into CASSPGQGGNTEAFF.

The rearrangement links TRBV28 to TRBJ1-5; possible D gene TRBD1, 6 bases. The germline V and J ends were trimmed by 2 bases and 5 bases, with 10 bases remaining between them. CDR1 MDHEN and CDR2 SYDVKM come from the germline V gene. This CDR3 region has 14 residues. The CDR3 loop is CASSLIQGHQPQHF. The CDR3 DNA reads as TGTGCCAGCAGTTTAATACAGGGCCATCAGCCCCAGCATTTT.

The chain has TRBV7-2 and TRBJ2-1, with TRBD1 matching 8 bases. The CDR3 spans 16 residues. With V trimmed by 5 bases and J by 1 base, 7 bases remained unmatched. Germline-derived CDR1 and CDR2 are SGHTA and FQGNSA. Written as DNA, the CDR3 is TGTGCCAGCAGCCCGGACAGGGAAGGGTCCTACAATGAGCAGTTCTTC. It encodes CASSPDREGSYNEQFF.

The chain is built from TRBV15 and TRBJ2-7; perhaps TRBD1 as D (7 bases). The V gene lost 3 bases and the J gene lost 2 bases, with 14 bases spanning the gap. Germline lookup yields CDR1 LNHNV and CDR2 YYDKDF (reference sequence). CDR3 length: 15 amino acids. The DNA for the CDR3 is TGTGCCACCAGCAGTTCGGCGGGGACAGCCTACGAGCAGTACTTC. It is translated as CATSSSAGTAYEQYF.

The rearrangement links TRBV14 to TRBJ1-3; D might be TRBD1 (6 bases). Germline CDR1 is SGHDN and CDR2 is FVKESK. V dropped 5 bases and J dropped 2 bases, with 22 bases sitting between them. The CDR3 runs 18 residues. CDR3: CASSGAGTFFPAGNTIYF. In nucleotides, the CDR3 is TGTGCCAGCAGCGGGGCCGGGACATTCTTCCCAGCTGGAAACACCATATATTTT.

This chain joins TRBV2 and TRBJ1-2, with 9 nucleotides matching TRBD1. The CDR3 has 14 amino acids. Unmatched junction bases numbered 5, after V lost 5 bases and J lost 4 bases. The germline gives CDR1 SNHLY, CDR2 FYNNEI. The CDR3 DNA reads as TGTGCCAGCAGTTCTGGACAGGGGCTCTATGGCTACACCTTC. Translating it yields CASSSGQGLYGYTF. Using reference TRBV2 and TRBJ1-2 for the parts outside the CDR3, the full variable domain is EPEVTQTPSHQVTQMGQEVILRCVPISNHLYFYWYRQILGQKVEFLVSFYNNEISEKSEIFDDQFSVERPDGSNFTLKIRSTKLEDSAMYFCASSSGQGLYGYTFGSGTRLTVV.

V and J are TRBV13 and TRBJ2-7, with D possibly TRBD1 on 5 matching bases. The germline V gene has CDR1 PRHDT and CDR2 FYEKMQ (reference sequence). The CDR3 is 12 amino acids. V lost 5 bases to trimming and J lost 3 bases, with 8 bases between them. This CDR3 reads CASSDRVYEQYF. The CDR3 nucleotides read TGTGCCAGCAGCGACAGAGTCTACGAGCAGTACTTC.

The rearrangement uses TRBV7-9 and TRBJ2-7, with D perhaps given as TRBD1 or TRBD2 (5 bases each). V gave up 8 bases and J gave up 5 bases, with 16 bases separating them. CDR3 length: 13 residues. The germline CDR1 and CDR2 sequences are SEHNR and FQNEAQ (reference sequence). CDR3 coding DNA: TGTGCCAGCCGGGACGGGCGAATCGACGAGCAGTACTTC. Translation: CASRDGRIDEQYF.

J is TRBJ2-1 and V is TRBV29-1; TRBD1 aligns across 8 bases. The V gene end was trimmed by 4 bases and the J gene end by 6 bases; junction bases not matched to a gene: 8. Germline V lookup: CDR1 SQVTM, CDR2 ANQGSEA. The CDR3 is 14 residues long. CDR3 DNA sequence: TGCAGCGTTGTACGGACAGGGACGGGCAATGAGCAGTTCTTC. Translated, it gives CSVVRTGTGNEQFF.

The chain is built from TRBV25-1 and TRBJ2-7; 7 bases are shared with TRBD1. The germline CDR1 and CDR2 sequences are MGHDK and SYGVNS. The CDR3 totals 15 residues. V shed 4 bases, J shed 2 bases, and the junction held 8 bases outside the gene matches. The CDR3 bases are TGTGCCAGCAGTGGTCCGGGACAGACACCCTACGAGCAGTACTTC. This encodes CASSGPGQTPYEQYF.

The rearrangement uses TRBV30 and TRBJ2-2; D may be TRBD1 (5 bases). Trimming pared 2 bases from V and 2 bases from J, leaving 9 bases between. The CDR3 runs to 14 residues. CDR1 is GTSNPN, CDR2 SVGIG, per germline (reference sequence). For the CDR3, the DNA is TGTGCCTGGAGTACAGGAGTTAACACCGGGGAGCTGTTTTTT. It is translated as CAWSTGVNTGELFF.

V is TRBV28 and J is TRBJ1-1; no definite D call. The V end lost 5 bases, the J end lost 3 bases, and 10 bases lay between the germline ends. This CDR3 has 13 residues. CDR1 MDHEN and CDR2 SYDVKM come from the germline V gene. Here the CDR3 DNA reads TGTGCCAGCAGTAACAGCGGGGACACTGAAGCTTTCTTT. It translates to CASSNSGDTEAFF.